This T cell receptor beta chain was recorded in a study of OX40 agonist ivuxolimab in advanced cancers. Study context: Patients received ivuxolimab, an agonistic anti-OX40 (CD134) antibody. Study-level points and caveats: Compared with CD4+, CD8+ T cells on average had more expanded clones.

Trimming pared 6 bases from V and 3 bases from J, leaving 11 bases between. The CDR3 extends over 13 amino acids. Germline V gives CDR1 SGHRS, CDR2 YFSETQ. Clones were read by immunoSEQ multiplex PCR, and TCRdb kept only the in-frame ones, dropping some. Of 53,000 or so clones listed, 65% to 85% were seen once; the top ten hold about 0.65%. Comment on this clone: No antigen is known for it.

The chain has TRBV5-1 and TRBJ2-3; D is possibly TRBD1 or TRBD2 (6 bases each). This TCR was recovered from an adult with an advanced solid tumor such as melanoma, head and neck, liver or kidney cancer. The source material was CD4+ or CD8+ T cells sorted from blood, sampled in a trial of the OX40 agonist ivuxolimab. CDR3 sequence: CASTRGGTDTQYF. The CDR3 nucleotides are TGCGCCAGCACCCGAGGGGGGACAGATACGCAGTATTTT.